Presented here are 18 T cell receptor beta chains from one specimen sequenced in a study of blood T cell repertoires in COVID-19. Assay: immunoSEQ multiplex PCR; the TCRdb copy retains only in-frame clones and omits some. The sample holds 350,000 or so clones, more than 85% seen once. The sample was PBMCs or T cells enriched from blood (not recorded which). Receptors originate from a woman aged 25 to 39 who had recovered from COVID-19.

The chain couples TRBV7-2 to TRBJ1-1; D gene uncertain. The CDR3 covers 15 residues. With 5 bases removed from V and 2 bases from J, the gap between germline ends came to 15 bases. Germline V CDR1 and CDR2: SGHTA, FQGNSA. The CDR3: CASSPRTGPNTEAFF. DNA for the CDR3: TGTGCCAGCAGCCCCAGAACGGGTCCTAACACTGAAGCTTTCTTT.

The chain links TRBV10-3 to TRBJ2-5, with 11 positions matching TRBD1. This CDR3 region has 15 residues. The germline V gene has CDR1 ENHRY and CDR2 SYGVKD. The J segment lost 5 bases and the V segment lost 6 bases, leaving 8 bases of the junction unmatched. Here the CDR3 reads CAISAGQGAGETQYF. The CDR3 DNA is TGTGCCATCAGCGCTGGACAGGGGGCTGGGGAGACCCAGTACTTC.

The chain carries TRBV29-1 and TRBJ1-2; no firm D call. CDR3 length: 11 amino acids. CDR1 SQVTM and CDR2 ANQGSEA come from the germline V gene. V lost 4 bases to trimming and J lost 4 bases, with 7 bases between them. The CDR3 DNA sequence: TGCAGCGTTGCCGGAGCCTATGGCTACACCTTC. This sequence encodes CSVAGAYGYTF.

The chain couples TRBV28 to TRBJ2-7; the match to TRBD1 covers 7 bases. The CDR3 runs 12 residues. CDR1 MDHEN and CDR2 SYDVKM come from the germline V gene. V trimming: 5 bases; J trimming: 6 bases; junction bases outside the gene matches: 4. The CDR3 DNA follows: TGTGCCAGCAGTACGACAGGGCGCGAGCAGTACTTC. It yields the protein CASSTTGREQYF.

This chain joins TRBV20-1 and TRBJ1-2, with TRBD1 as a possible D gene (5 bases). The V gene's germline CDR1 is DFQATT and CDR2 SNEGSKA (reference sequence). V lost 3 bases, J lost 2 bases, and 10 bases lay in between. This CDR3 has 13 residues. The CDR3 loop reads CSASRGTNYGYTF. CDR3 DNA sequence: TGCAGTGCTAGTCGGGGGACGAACTATGGCTACACCTTC.

The chain recombines TRBV3-1 (or the pseudogene TRBV3-2) with TRBJ1-2, with a tentative D call TRBD1 (5 bases). Per the germline V gene, CDR1 is LGHDT and CDR2 is YNNKEL (reference sequence). With 0 bases removed from V and 14 bases from J, the gap between germline ends came to 13 bases. The CDR3 has 12 residues. The CDR3 region has the DNA TGTGCCAGCAGCCAAGATATGGGAGGGGAAACCTTC. Translation: CASSQDMGGETF.

The chain carries TRBV27 and TRBJ2-7, with 9 positions matching TRBD1. Germline lookup yields CDR1 MNHEY and CDR2 SMNVEV (reference sequence). The CDR3 is 16 amino acids. Unmatched junction bases numbered 13, after V lost 6 bases and J lost 4 bases. CDR3 bases: TGTGCCAGCAGACAATTAACCGGGACAGGGAATTACGAGCAGTACTTC. Its translation: CASRQLTGTGNYEQYF.

The rearrangement uses TRBV4-1 and TRBJ2-7; TRBD1 is a possible D gene (5 bases). Germline loops: CDR1 MGHRA, CDR2 YSYEKL. The CDR3 length is 17 residues. V lost 0 bases and J lost 1, with 16 bases in between. CDR3 nucleotides: TGCGCCAGCAGCCAAGATCGCCCACTTGACAGATCCTACGAGCAGTACTTC. This codes for CASSQDRPLDRSYEQYF.

The chain uses TRBV5-5 and TRBJ1-6; perhaps TRBD1 as D (5 bases). CDR1 SGHKS and CDR2 YYEKEE come from the germline V gene (reference sequence). V lost 1 base, J lost 7 bases, and 9 bases lay in between. This CDR3 has 14 amino acids. This CDR3 is CASSLQGWNSPLHF. Here the CDR3 DNA reads TGTGCCAGCAGCTTGCAGGGTTGGAATTCACCCCTCCACTTT.

There are a few counts of this clone. The rearrangement links TRBV4-3 to TRBJ1-2; 8 positions match TRBD1. V shed 5 bases and J 6 bases; nucleotides not matched to a gene: 5. The CDR3 loop spans 13 amino acids. In germline, CDR1 is LGHNA, CDR2 YSLEER. The CDR3 nucleotides read TGCGCCAGCAGCGCCCAGACAGGGGATGGCTACACCTTC. Translated, it gives CASSAQTGDGYTF.

This chain links TRBV29-1 with TRBJ1-5; D is possibly TRBD1 (5 bases). The germline V gene encodes CDR1 SQVTM and CDR2 ANQGSEA. Deletions cut 7 bases from V and 6 bases from J, with 13 bases between. The CDR3 sequence is 12 residues long. CDR3 nucleotides: TGCAGCGCTGGGGACTCTGCTCAGCCCCAGCATTTT. It translates to CSAGDSAQPQHF.

V is TRBV19 and J is TRBJ2-5; perhaps TRBD1 as D (5 bases). Looked up from germline, CDR1 is LNHDA and CDR2 is SQIVND (reference sequence). V was clipped by 1 base and J by 5 bases, with 26 bases between them. This CDR3 region has 19 residues. The CDR3 coding sequence is TGTGCCAGTAGTATAGGGGTAGCTTTTGGGCCCGCTGGGGCGGAGACCCAGTACTTC. It is translated as CASSIGVAFGPAGAETQYF.

This clone was seen just once. The gene calls are TRBV5-8 and TRBJ1-5; 7 positions match TRBD1. CDR1 is SGHTS and CDR2 is YDEGEE in the germline V gene. V shed 4 bases and J 3 bases; nucleotides not matched to a gene: 7. CDR3 length: 15 amino acids. Written as DNA, the CDR3 is TGTGCCAGCAGCATAGGGACAGTTGACAATCAGCCCCAGCATTTT. Amino acids: CASSIGTVDNQPQHF.

The J gene is TRBJ2-1, the V gene TRBV7-9, with TRBD1 matching 7 bases. CDR3 length: 18 amino acids. The germline V gene encodes CDR1 SEHNR and CDR2 FQNEAQ (reference sequence). V shed 5 bases and J 0 bases; nucleotides not matched to a gene: 13. The CDR3 sequence is CASSPSTQGRSSYNEQFF. The DNA for the CDR3 is TGTGCCAGCAGCCCCAGCACACAGGGGCGGAGCTCCTACAATGAGCAGTTCTTC. The full variable domain, completed using reference TRBV7-9 and TRBJ2-1, is DTGVSQNPRHKITKRGQNVTFRCDPISEHNRLYWYRQTLGQGPEFLTYFQNEAQLEKSRLLSDRFSAERPKGSFSTLEIQRTEQGDSAMYLCASSPSTQGRSSYNEQFFGPGTRLTVL.

This rearrangement joins TRBV7-2 to TRBJ1-1, with D unclear. Trimming took off 1 base at V and 5 bases at J, with 11 bases between the two ends. From germline, CDR1 is SGHTA and CDR2 FQGNSA. This CDR3 has 14 residues. For the CDR3, the DNA is TGTGCCAGCAGCTTAGTGGTGGTCGGGACTGAAGCTTTCTTT. Translation: CASSLVVVGTEAFF.

The gene calls are TRBV28 and TRBJ2-7; D not resolved. The CDR3 consists of 15 residues. The germline gives CDR1 MDHEN, CDR2 SYDVKM. Trimming removed 5 bases from V and 3 bases from J, with 17 bases in between. As DNA, the CDR3 is TGTGCCAGCAGTCCACCCCCACAGTATATCTACGAGCAGTACTTC. Amino acid sequence: CASSPPPQYIYEQYF.

The V and J genes are TRBV28 and TRBJ2-1; 12 nucleotides align to TRBD1. Germline CDR1 MDHEN, CDR2 SYDVKM. J was trimmed by 3 bases and V by 6 bases; bases with no gene match: 12. The CDR3 length is 18 residues. CDR3 residues: CASRRGQGAPLSYNEQFF. CDR3 bases: TGTGCCAGCAGACGGGGACAGGGGGCCCCGCTCAGCTACAATGAGCAGTTCTTC.

CDR3: CASSADRGLYEQYF. CDR3 nucleotides: TGCGCCAGCAGCGCGGACAGGGGGCTCTACGAGCAGTACTTC. The rearrangement links TRBV5-1 to TRBJ2-7, with 11 nucleotides matching TRBD1. V gave up 4 bases and J gave up 3 bases; unmatched junction bases: 3. The CDR3 loop spans 14 amino acids. The germline gives CDR1 SGHRS, CDR2 YFSETQ.